What follows are 20 T cell receptor beta chains derived from one specimen sequenced in a study of post-analysis software for immune sequencing data. Each TCR beta cDNA library carried unique molecular identifiers. TCRdb reprocessed the PCR reads with MiXCR, giving one entry per CDR3 protein. The table has roughly 580,000 distinct CDR3 sequences, around 47% seen once. These receptors lack a known antigen. Study-wide points: In patients, a few TRBV segments were more frequent than in controls, with TRBV5-6, TRBV5-1 and TRBV20-1 among them.

The sample comprised blood. Receptor source: a girl aged 5 to 17 with multiple sclerosis.

This chain links TRBV20-1 with TRBJ1-6; D gene uncertain. The germline V and J ends were trimmed by 3 bases and 6 bases, with 9 bases remaining between them. The CDR3 length is 13 residues. Germline V lookup: CDR1 DFQATT, CDR2 SNEGSKA (reference sequence). The CDR3 DNA is TGCAGTGCTAGTACAGATTTTAATTCACCCCTCCACTTT. Encoded protein: CSASTDFNSPLHF.

The genes are TRBV27 and TRBJ2-1, with a tentative D call TRBD2 (5 bases). CDR3 length: 15 amino acids. Germline V CDR1 and CDR2: MNHEY, SMNVEV (reference sequence). The ends were cut back, 4 bases at V and 3 bases at J, with 13 bases in the middle. The chain's CDR3 is CASSWSTGFYNEQFF. The CDR3 nucleotides read TGTGCCAGCAGTTGGAGTACGGGATTCTACAATGAGCAGTTCTTC.

A few counts support this clonotype. The J gene is TRBJ2-7, the V gene TRBV7-9; D may match TRBD1 or TRBD2 (5 bases each). CDR3 length equals 15 residues. The germline CDR1 and CDR2 sequences are SEHNR and FQNEAQ (reference sequence). V was trimmed by 5 bases and J by 3 bases, leaving 17 bases between them. The CDR3 is CASSPLGVGIYEQYF. CDR3 sequence (DNA): TGTGCCAGCAGCCCCCTAGGGGTCGGGATCTACGAGCAGTACTTC.

The rearrangement links TRBV29-1 to TRBJ1-1; D not certain. V was cut by 5 bases and J by 3 bases, with 4 bases left in between. Germline V gene lookup returns CDR1 SQVTM and CDR2 ANQGSEA. The length of the CDR3 is 10 residues. CDR3 nucleotide sequence: TGCAGCGTTCGTCACACTGAAGCTTTCTTT. It codes for CSVRHTEAFF.

J is TRBJ2-6 and V is TRBV5-5; perhaps D is TRBD1 or TRBD2 (5 bases each). The CDR3 spans 14 residues. In germline, CDR1 is SGHKS, CDR2 YYEKEE (reference sequence). V was pared by 4 bases and J by 4 bases, with 9 bases between. The CDR3 here is CASSRGTGANVLTF. CDR3 DNA sequence: TGTGCCAGCAGCCGAGGGACCGGGGCCAACGTCCTGACTTTC.

The V call is TRBV7-9, the J call TRBJ1-1; no definite D call. V was cut by 1 base and J by 10 bases, with 7 bases left in between. Germline loops: CDR1 SEHNR, CDR2 FQNEAQ (reference sequence). CDR3 length: 11 residues. The DNA for the CDR3 is TGTGCCAGCAGCTTAGACAGCGGAGCTTTCTTT. Translated, it gives CASSLDSGAFF. Using reference TRBV7-9 and TRBJ1-1 for the parts outside the CDR3, the full variable domain is DTGVSQNPRHKITKRGQNVTFRCDPISEHNRLYWYRQTLGQGPEFLTYFQNEAQLEKSRLLSDRFSAERPKGSFSTLEIQRTEQGDSAMYLCASSLDSGAFFGQGTRLTVV.

The V and J genes are TRBV29-1 and TRBJ1-1; D remains ambiguous. The CDR3 has 13 amino acids. Germline loops: CDR1 SQVTM, CDR2 ANQGSEA. Trimming took 3 bases from V and 1 from J, leaving 9 bases between them. The CDR3 DNA follows: TGCAGCGTTGATCCGCGGTCGAACACTGAAGCTTTCTTT. Protein product: CSVDPRSNTEAFF.

This chain links TRBV4-1 with TRBJ2-5; 8 bases align to TRBD2. The CDR3 runs 17 residues. CDR1 and CDR2 from the germline V gene are MGHRA and YSYEKL. Unmatched junction bases numbered 14, after V lost 4 bases and J lost 4 bases. CDR3 sequence reads: CASSRDPSGGLRETQYF. CDR3 bases: TGCGCCAGCAGCCGAGACCCCAGCGGGGGCCTGCGAGAGACCCAGTACTTC.

The chain combines TRBV24-1 with TRBJ1-5, with no clear D. Germline CDR1 and CDR2: KGHDR and SFDVKD. Trimming removed 4 bases from V and 11 bases from J, with 20 bases in between. The CDR3 is 15 amino acids. The CDR3 bases are TGTGCCACCAGTGACCCCTCGGGCCCCATGGGAACCCAGCATTTT. This sequence encodes CATSDPSGPMGTQHF.

V is TRBV20-1 and J is TRBJ2-4; maybe TRBD1 (6 bases). The germline CDR1 and CDR2 sequences are DFQATT and SNEGSKA (reference sequence). The ends were cut back, 0 bases at V and 4 bases at J, with 13 bases in the middle. CDR3 length equals 15 residues. The CDR3 here is CSARDGRTAKNIQYF. The CDR3 nucleotides are TGCAGTGCTAGAGACGGCCGGACAGCTAAAAACATTCAGTACTTC.

This sequence joins TRBV7-8 and TRBJ2-1, with D perhaps matching TRBD1 or TRBD2 (6 bases each). CDR1 and CDR2 (germline): SGHVS, FQNEAQ. V dropped 3 bases and J dropped 7 bases, with 13 bases sitting between them. CDR3 length: 14 amino acids. The CDR3, as DNA: TGTGCCAGCAGCTTGGGTCGGAGGGGGAATGAGCAGTTCTTC. It is translated as CASSLGRRGNEQFF.

This clonotype turned up a few times. The chain employs TRBV27 and TRBJ1-1; 7 nucleotides align to TRBD1. V gave up 3 bases and J gave up 4 bases; unmatched junction bases: 5. The CDR3 extends over 14 amino acids. Germline V gene sequence: CDR1 MNHEY, CDR2 SMNVEV (reference sequence). The CDR3: CASSLTGRSTEAFF. In DNA, the CDR3 is TGTGCCAGCAGTTTGACAGGGAGGAGCACTGAAGCTTTCTTT.

The chain couples TRBV27 to TRBJ2-1; 7 bases line up with TRBD1. CDR1 and CDR2 from the germline V gene are MNHEY and SMNVEV (reference sequence). The junction had 2 bases not matched to a gene; V was cut back by 1 base and J by 2 bases. The CDR3 totals 15 residues. This chain's CDR3 is CASSLLGGPYNEQFF. CDR3 in DNA: TGTGCCAGCAGTTTATTAGGGGGCCCCTACAATGAGCAGTTCTTC.

This chain joins TRBV12-3 or TRBV12-4 and TRBJ1-2; D is unclear. V was trimmed by 1 base and J by 5 bases, leaving 8 bases between them. The length of the CDR3 is 13 residues. The CDR3 region is CASSLDGQYGYTF. CDR3 sequence (DNA): TGTGCCAGCAGTTTAGACGGGCAGTATGGCTACACCTTC.

V gene TRBV7-2 combines with J gene TRBJ2-5; D might be TRBD1 or TRBD2, each matching 7 bases. CDR3 size: 16 residues. Germline CDR1 SGHTA, CDR2 FQGNSA. Trimming took off 3 bases at V and 4 bases at J, with 18 bases between the two ends. CDR3 bases: TGTGCCAGCAGCTTTATAGTTGGCAGGGGGGGAGAGACCCAGTACTTC. This gives the protein CASSFIVGRGGETQYF.

Notes on this clonotype: A read error may account for a junction end that differs from germline. The chain couples TRBV10-3 to TRBJ2-3; 10 positions match TRBD2. Germline V gives CDR1 ENHRY, CDR2 SYGVKD. The CDR3 has 16 amino acids. CDR3 sequence: CANSDFASGSPDTQYF. CDR3 DNA sequence: TGTGCCAACAGTGATTTTGCTAGCGGGAGCCCAGATACGCAGTATTTT.

This chain connects TRBV10-3 to TRBJ1-1; tentatively, D is TRBD1 (6 bases). The germline V and J ends were trimmed by 0 bases and 3 bases, with 17 bases remaining between them. The CDR3 sequence is 17 residues long. The V gene's germline CDR1 is ENHRY and CDR2 SYGVKD. The chain's CDR3 is CAISESGTLTGDTEAFF. The CDR3 bases are TGTGCCATCAGTGAGTCTGGGACACTCACGGGGGACACTGAAGCTTTCTTT.

This clonotype was picked up a small number of times. The chain employs TRBV7-2 and TRBJ2-7; 8 positions match TRBD2. The CDR3 sequence is 16 residues long. V was clipped by 5 bases and J by 3 bases; unmatched bases: 12. Germline assignment: CDR1 SGHTA and CDR2 FQGNSA. The CDR3 sequence: CASSPPSGGSRYEQYF. CDR3 nucleotides: TGTGCCAGCAGCCCCCCAAGCGGGGGTAGTCGCTACGAGCAGTACTTC.

The chain joins TRBV27 to TRBJ2-5; a possible D gene is TRBD1 (5 bases). The CDR3 runs 13 residues. V lost 3 bases and J 7 bases, leaving 12 bases between the germline ends. From germline, CDR1 is MNHEY and CDR2 SMNVEV (reference sequence). DNA of the CDR3: TGTGCCAGCAGTTTCTCAGGGCCTGGGACCCAGTACTTC. Protein product: CASSFSGPGTQYF.

This clonotype has a single count. At one end the junction does not follow the germline gene, possibly because of a read error. This sequence joins TRBV24-1 and TRBJ2-6; 8 bases line up with TRBD1. The V gene's germline CDR1 is KGHDR and CDR2 SFDVKD. The CDR3 runs to 16 residues. CDR3 sequence: CTTSDHRGAGANVLTF. In DNA form, the CDR3 reads TGTACCACCAGTGACCACAGGGGGGCCGGGGCCAACGTCCTGACTTTC.